Following are 27 T cell receptor beta chains from one sample sequenced in a study of cytomegalovirus exposure and HLA in healthy donors. The primer mix had 60 Vbeta and 13 Jbeta primers. The repertoire was sequenced with immunoSEQ multiplex PCR; TCRdb's copy has only in-frame clones and lacks some. The sample holds over 55,000 clones, roughly 86% seen once. Material for sequencing was PBMCs. These receptors were taken from a man between 18 and 35 years old in good health and CMV-seronegative.

The chain has TRBV25-1 and TRBJ2-2; tentative D call: TRBD1 (5 bases). The V and J ends lost 4 bases and 0 bases respectively, with 9 bases between them. CDR1 is MGHDK, CDR2 SYGVNS, per germline. The CDR3 has 15 residues. Written as DNA, the CDR3 is TGTGCCAGCAGTGCCCGGACACCGAACACCGGGGAGCTGTTTTTT. Translating gives CASSARTPNTGELFF. Based on the CDR3 plus reference TRBV25-1 and TRBJ2-2, the full variable domain is EADIYQTPRYLVIGTGKKITLECSQTMGHDKMYWYQQDPGMELHLIHYSYGVNSTEKGDLSSESTVSRIRTEHFPLTLESARPSHTSQYLCASSARTPNTGELFFGEGSRLTVL.

The count of this clone is one. This chain connects TRBV29-1 to TRBJ2-2; D possibly corresponds to TRBD1 (5 bases). Germline loops: CDR1 SQVTM, CDR2 ANQGSEA. The CDR3 runs to 13 residues. Trimming took 3 bases from V and 7 from J, leaving 12 bases between them. The CDR3 DNA sequence: TGCAGCGTTGACAGGGTCGGTAGCGGGGAGCTGTTTTTT. This sequence encodes CSVDRVGSGELFF.

The gene calls are TRBV7-9 and TRBJ1-5, with 7 nucleotides matching TRBD1. This CDR3 has 14 amino acids. V gave up 5 bases and J gave up 7 bases; unmatched junction bases: 8. The germline CDR1 and CDR2 sequences are SEHNR and FQNEAQ (reference sequence). CDR3 nucleotides: TGTGCCAGCAGCCCGACAGGGATGGAGCAGCCCCAGCATTTT. The encoded protein is CASSPTGMEQPQHF.

This clone was seen just once. The rearrangement uses TRBV6-5 and TRBJ2-3, with 9 bases fitting TRBD2. Germline loops: CDR1 MNHEY, CDR2 SVGAGI. The CDR3 length is 14 residues. J was trimmed by 6 bases and V by 7 bases; bases with no gene match: 8. CDR3 in amino acids: CASTYSGGSDTQYF. CDR3 DNA: TGTGCCAGCACCTATAGCGGGGGCTCTGATACGCAGTATTTT.

This chain joins TRBV29-1 and TRBJ2-7, with 7 nucleotides matching TRBD1. Germline assignment: CDR1 SQVTM and CDR2 ANQGSEA. The length of the CDR3 is 17 residues. V dropped 3 bases and J dropped 4; count of bases not matched to a gene: 18. CDR3 coding DNA: TGCAGCGTTGATGCAGCCGGAACAGGGGAAGTGGATTACGAGCAGTACTTC. Translation: CSVDAAGTGEVDYEQYF.

The V and J genes are TRBV10-1 and TRBJ2-4, with 9 bases lining up with TRBD1. Losses at the gene ends were 10 bases for V and 1 base for J; bases not matched to a gene: 20. The CDR3 length is 19 residues. Germline lookup yields CDR1 WNHNN and CDR2 SYGVQD (reference sequence). The CDR3 here is CANEQIPGQGASAKNIQYF. CDR3 bases: TGCGCCAACGAACAGATTCCGGGACAGGGTGCCTCGGCCAAAAACATTCAGTACTTC.

The chain uses TRBV15 and TRBJ1-1, with TRBD1 as a possible D gene (6 bases). The CDR3 covers 15 residues. Trimming removed 4 bases from V and 1 base from J, with 13 bases in between. The germline CDR1 and CDR2 sequences are LNHNV and YYDKDF (reference sequence). The CDR3 DNA reads TGTGCCACCAGCATCAGGACAGCCGGGAACACTGAAGCTTTCTTT. It encodes CATSIRTAGNTEAFF.

The J gene is TRBJ2-7, the V gene TRBV6-5; D ambiguous. This CDR3 spans 12 amino acids. Germline CDR1 reads MNHEY; CDR2 reads SVGAGI. V was trimmed by 6 bases and J by 2 bases, leaving 8 bases between them. In DNA, the CDR3 is TGTGCCAGCAGGGCGGTCACCTACGAGCAGTACTTC. Its translation: CASRAVTYEQYF.

V and J are TRBV29-1 and TRBJ2-7; weak D call: TRBD2 (7 bases). Per the germline V gene, CDR1 is SQVTM and CDR2 is ANQGSEA. This CDR3 has 13 amino acids. V lost 8 bases and J 1 base, leaving 15 bases between the germline ends. CDR3 region: CSILRGASYEQYF. The CDR3 nucleotides are TGCAGCATCCTTCGGGGGGCATCCTACGAGCAGTACTTC.

This chain's CDR3 is CASSGRDSSTEAFF. The CDR3 DNA reads TGCGCCAGCAGCGGACGGGACAGCAGCACTGAAGCTTTCTTT. J is TRBJ1-1 and V is TRBV4-1, with 7 positions matching TRBD1. Looked up from germline, CDR1 is MGHRA and CDR2 is YSYEKL. The CDR3 extends over 14 amino acids. V shed 5 bases, J shed 4 bases, and the junction held 7 bases outside the gene matches.

This clone was picked up one time. The gene calls are TRBV5-1 and TRBJ1-2; 12 bases map to TRBD1. The V gene's germline CDR1 is SGHRS and CDR2 YFSETQ. This CDR3 contains 18 residues. The V segment lost 0 bases and the J segment 6 bases; nucleotides outside the gene matches: 12. CDR3 amino acids: CASSLEGGQGAQVDGYTF. The CDR3 DNA is TGCGCCAGCAGCTTGGAAGGGGGACAGGGGGCCCAGGTGGATGGCTACACCTTC.

The rearrangement uses TRBV28 and TRBJ1-1; 8 bases fit TRBD1. Per the germline V gene, CDR1 is MDHEN and CDR2 is SYDVKM. V gave up 5 bases and J gave up 3 bases; unmatched junction bases: 2. This CDR3 region has 13 residues. The CDR3 bases are TGTGCCAGCAGTGACAGGGGATACACTGAAGCTTTCTTT. Protein: CASSDRGYTEAFF.

The chain uses TRBV4-1 and TRBJ1-3, with D uncertain. The CDR3 length is 15 residues. Germline V gene data show CDR1 as MGHRA and CDR2 as YSYEKL. Trimming took off 2 bases at V and 4 bases at J, with 12 bases between the two ends. As DNA, the CDR3 is TGCGCCAGCAGCCAAAGCGCGGTTTCAGGAAACACCATATATTTT. It encodes CASSQSAVSGNTIYF.

The CDR3 loop is CAISTGTPTRGYGYTF. CDR3 coding DNA: TGTGCCATCTCCACCGGGACACCGACTCGTGGCTATGGCTACACCTTC. The V gene is TRBV10-3, the J gene TRBJ1-2; possible D gene TRBD1, 6 bases. V gave up 8 bases and J gave up 4 bases, with 23 bases separating them. The germline CDR1 and CDR2 sequences are ENHRY and SYGVKD. The CDR3 is 16 residues long.

The J gene is TRBJ2-7, the V gene TRBV6-5; D is undetermined. Germline CDR1 reads MNHEY; CDR2 reads SVGAGI. CDR3 length: 16 amino acids. Trimming removed 2 bases at V and 1 base at J, with 15 bases between. CDR3 protein: CASSYLKAGPSYEQYF. In nucleotides, the CDR3 is TGTGCCAGCAGTTACCTGAAGGCAGGCCCTTCCTACGAGCAGTACTTC.

The chain combines TRBV7-8 with TRBJ1-4; 8 nucleotides align to TRBD1. CDR3 length equals 15 residues. V dropped 0 bases and J dropped 7; count of bases not matched to a gene: 4. Germline V gene data show CDR1 as SGHVS and CDR2 as FQNEAQ. The CDR3 nucleotides read TGTGCCAGCAGCTTAGCTAGGACAGGGCTTGAAAAACTGTTTTTT. Translating it yields CASSLARTGLEKLFF.

The table lists this clone with a count of one. V usage is TRBV2 and J usage is TRBJ1-4; 7 bases are a match to TRBD1. The V segment lost 6 bases and the J segment 4 bases; nucleotides outside the gene matches: 5. CDR1 and CDR2 from the germline V gene are SNHLY and FYNNEI. The CDR3 is 14 amino acids. Here the CDR3 DNA reads TGTGCCAGCAGGGACAGGCCCCATAATGAAAAACTGTTTTTT. As protein: CASRDRPHNEKLFF.

The gene calls are TRBV18 and TRBJ1-5; 10 bases are shared with TRBD1. The CDR3 runs 16 residues. Germline loops: CDR1 KGHSH, CDR2 LQKENI. V lost 6 bases, J lost 4 bases, and 9 bases stayed unmatched. CDR3 sequence (DNA): TGTGCCAGCTCCCCTACACCGGGACAGGGGAATCAGCCCCAGCATTTT. Translated, it gives CASSPTPGQGNQPQHF. Drawing the rest from reference TRBV18 and TRBJ1-5, the complete variable domain is NAGVMQNPRHLVRRRGQEARLRCSPMKGHSHVYWYRQLPEEGLKFMVYLQKENIIDESGMPKERFSAEFPKEGPSILRIQQVVRGDSAAYFCASSPTPGQGNQPQHFGDGTRLSIL.

With respect to this clone: One junction end disagrees with the germline gene, perhaps due to a read error. The chain combines TRBV7-7 with TRBJ2-1; 9 nucleotides align to TRBD1. CDR1 SSHAT and CDR2 FNYEAQ come from the germline V gene (reference sequence). The CDR3 is 15 amino acids. The CDR3 coding sequence is TGTGCTAGCAGCTTAGGGGGACAGGGATCGTATGAGCAGTTCTTC. This sequence encodes CASSLGGQGSYEQFF.

This chain connects TRBV6-5 to TRBJ2-1, with a weak D call TRBD1 (5 bases). V shed 1 base and J shed 2 bases, with 12 bases lying between them. CDR1 MNHEY and CDR2 SVGAGI come from the germline V gene. The CDR3 is made up of 16 amino acids. The CDR3 loop is CASSYLRGTTYNEQFF. For the CDR3, the DNA is TGTGCCAGCAGTTACTTAAGGGGAACGACCTACAATGAGCAGTTCTTC.

The CDR3: CASSRPDSLNEQFF. The CDR3 nucleotides are TGCGCCAGCAGCCGCCCGGACAGTTTGAATGAGCAGTTCTTC. The J gene is TRBJ2-1, the V gene TRBV4-1, with D maybe TRBD1 (6 bases). The germline gives CDR1 MGHRA, CDR2 YSYEKL. The V gene lost 4 bases and the J gene lost 7 bases, with 14 bases spanning the gap. There are 14 residues in the CDR3.

DNA of the CDR3: TGTGCCAGCGAGCTCTCGGTTAACTATGGCTACACCTTC. Its protein is CASELSVNYGYTF. V gene TRBV5-5 combines with J gene TRBJ1-2, with D unclear. This CDR3 has 13 residues. Per the germline V gene, CDR1 is SGHKS and CDR2 is YYEKEE (reference sequence). Trimming removed 7 bases at V and 1 base at J, with 11 bases between.

The CDR3, as DNA: TGTGCCAGCAGCCAACAGGGGTACGAGCAGTACTTC. It is translated as CASSQQGYEQYF. V gene TRBV6-5 combines with J gene TRBJ2-7; 7 bases are shared with TRBD1. Germline assignment: CDR1 MNHEY and CDR2 SVGAGI. This CDR3 has 12 amino acids. V trimming: 6 bases; J trimming: 4 bases; junction bases outside the gene matches: 3.

The genes are TRBV14 and TRBJ2-5; D perhaps matches TRBD1 (5 bases). Germline V gives CDR1 SGHDN, CDR2 FVKESK. Trimming cost V 0 bases and J 1 base, with 15 bases left between them. This CDR3 region has 17 residues. DNA of the CDR3: TGTGCCAGCAGCCAAGAAGGCCAGGGAACCTTCCAAGAGACCCAGTACTTC. It encodes CASSQEGQGTFQETQYF.

The rearrangement links TRBV13 to TRBJ2-5, with D unresolved. Germline-derived CDR1 and CDR2 are PRHDT and FYEKMQ (reference sequence). The germline V and J ends were trimmed by 0 bases and 4 bases, with 6 bases remaining between them. The CDR3 is 13 residues long. CDR3 amino acids: CASSLGYSETQYF. The CDR3 nucleotides are TGTGCCAGCAGCTTAGGCTATTCAGAGACCCAGTACTTC. Full variable domain (outside the CDR3, taken from reference TRBV13 and TRBJ2-5): AAGVIQSPRHLIKEKRETATLKCYPIPRHDTVYWYQQGPGQDPQFLISFYEKMQSDKGSIPDRFSAQQFSDYHSELNMSSLELGDSALYFCASSLGYSETQYFGPGTRLLVL.

The chain employs TRBV19 and TRBJ2-1, with D perhaps matching TRBD1 (5 bases). CDR3 length: 13 amino acids. Germline V gene lookup returns CDR1 LNHDA and CDR2 SQIVND (reference sequence). V dropped 4 bases and J dropped 8 bases, with 12 bases sitting between them. CDR3 DNA: TGTGCCAGTAGTACTGCAGCAGGGTATGAGCAGTTCTTC. It yields the protein CASSTAAGYEQFF.

V is TRBV7-3 and J is TRBJ1-2, with a weak D call TRBD1 (6 bases). From germline, CDR1 is SGHTA and CDR2 FQGTGA. V lost 5 bases to trimming and J lost 8 bases, with 12 bases between them. This CDR3 comprises 12 residues. The CDR3 region has the DNA TGTGCCAGCAGCGAACAGGGAGAGGGCTACACCTTC. It codes for CASSEQGEGYTF.